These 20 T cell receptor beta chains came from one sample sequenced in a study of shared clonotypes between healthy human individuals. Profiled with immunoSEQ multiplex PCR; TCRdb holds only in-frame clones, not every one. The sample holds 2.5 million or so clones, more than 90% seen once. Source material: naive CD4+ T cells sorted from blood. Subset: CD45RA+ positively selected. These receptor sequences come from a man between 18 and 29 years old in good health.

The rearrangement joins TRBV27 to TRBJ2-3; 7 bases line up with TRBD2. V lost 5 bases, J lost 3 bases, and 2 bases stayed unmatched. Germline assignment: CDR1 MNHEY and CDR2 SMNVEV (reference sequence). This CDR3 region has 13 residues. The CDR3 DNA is TGTGCCAGCAGTCGAGCGGGGACAGATACGCAGTATTTT. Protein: CASSRAGTDTQYF.

The CDR3 region is CASSILNRGHTGELFF. CDR3 sequence (DNA): TGTGCCAGTAGTATTTTGAATCGAGGGCACACCGGGGAGCTGTTTTTT. V usage is TRBV19 and J usage is TRBJ2-2; TRBD2 might be the D (5 bases). Germline-derived CDR1 and CDR2 are LNHDA and SQIVND (reference sequence). V gave up 3 bases and J gave up 3 bases, with 14 bases separating them. The CDR3 totals 16 residues.

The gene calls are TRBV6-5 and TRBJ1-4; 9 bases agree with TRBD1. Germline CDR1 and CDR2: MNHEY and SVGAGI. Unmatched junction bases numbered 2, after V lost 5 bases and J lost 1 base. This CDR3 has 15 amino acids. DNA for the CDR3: TGTGCCAGCAGTCTGGGACAGGGAACTAATGAAAAACTGTTTTTT. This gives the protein CASSLGQGTNEKLFF.

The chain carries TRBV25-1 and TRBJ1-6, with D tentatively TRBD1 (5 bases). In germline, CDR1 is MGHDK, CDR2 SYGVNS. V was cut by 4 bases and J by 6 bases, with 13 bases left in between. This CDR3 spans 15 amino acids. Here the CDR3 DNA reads TGTGCCAGCAGTGCATTAAGGGACGGTAATTCACCCCTCCACTTT. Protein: CASSALRDGNSPLHF.

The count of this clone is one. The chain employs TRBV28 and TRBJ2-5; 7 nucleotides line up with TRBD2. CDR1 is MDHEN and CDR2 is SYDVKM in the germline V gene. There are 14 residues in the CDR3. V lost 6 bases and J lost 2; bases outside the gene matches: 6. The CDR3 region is CASSGGLGQETQYF. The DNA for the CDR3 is TGTGCCAGCAGCGGGGGGTTGGGGCAAGAGACCCAGTACTTC.

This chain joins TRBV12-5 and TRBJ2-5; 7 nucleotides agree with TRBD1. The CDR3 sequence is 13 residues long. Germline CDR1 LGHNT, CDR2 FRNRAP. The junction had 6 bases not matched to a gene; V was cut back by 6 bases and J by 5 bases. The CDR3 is CASGLPRGETQYF. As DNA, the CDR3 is TGTGCTAGTGGCTTACCCAGGGGGGAGACCCAGTACTTC.

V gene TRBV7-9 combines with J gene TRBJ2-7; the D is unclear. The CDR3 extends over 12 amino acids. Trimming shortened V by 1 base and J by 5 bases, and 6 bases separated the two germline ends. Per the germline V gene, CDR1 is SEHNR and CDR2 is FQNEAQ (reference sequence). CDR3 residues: CASSLDSNEQYF. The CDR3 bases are TGTGCCAGCAGCTTAGATTCCAACGAGCAGTACTTC.

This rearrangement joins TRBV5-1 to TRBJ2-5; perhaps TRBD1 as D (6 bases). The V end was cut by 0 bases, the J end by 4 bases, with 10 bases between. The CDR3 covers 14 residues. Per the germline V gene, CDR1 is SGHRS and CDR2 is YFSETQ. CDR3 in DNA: TGCGCCAGCAGCTTGGGTTGGGGGCGAGAGACCCAGTACTTC. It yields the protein CASSLGWGRETQYF. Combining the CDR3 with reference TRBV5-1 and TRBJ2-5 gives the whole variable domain KAGVTQTPRYLIKTRGQQVTLSCSPISGHRSVSWYQQTPGQGLQFLFEYFSETQRNKGNFPGRFSGRQFSNSRSEMNVSTLELGDSALYLCASSLGWGRETQYFGPGTRLLVL.

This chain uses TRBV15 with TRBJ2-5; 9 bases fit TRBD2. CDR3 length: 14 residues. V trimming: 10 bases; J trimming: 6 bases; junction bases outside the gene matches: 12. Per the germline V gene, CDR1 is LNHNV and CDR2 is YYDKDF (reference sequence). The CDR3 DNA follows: TGTGCCATCTCAGCGGGGGGCATCTCGAAGACCCAGTACTTC. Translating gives CAISAGGISKTQYF. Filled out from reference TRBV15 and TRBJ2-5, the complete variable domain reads DAMVIQNPRYQVTQFGKPVTLSCSQTLNHNVMYWYQQKSSQAPKLLFHYYDKDFNNEADTPDNFQSRRPNTSFCFLDIRSPGLGDTAMYLCAISAGGISKTQYFGPGTRLLVL.

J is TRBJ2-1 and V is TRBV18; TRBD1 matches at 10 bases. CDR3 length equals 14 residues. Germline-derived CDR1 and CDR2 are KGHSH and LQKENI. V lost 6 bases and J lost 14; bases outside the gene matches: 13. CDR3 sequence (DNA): TGTGCCAGCTCCTCAACCTATAAAGGACAGGGGGAGTTCTTC. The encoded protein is CASSSTYKGQGEFF.

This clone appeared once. CDR3 sequence (DNA): TGCGCCAGCAGCCAAGCAACAGGGGGCCCGAACACCGGGGAGCTGTTTTTT. Translated: CASSQATGGPNTGELFF. V and J are TRBV4-3 and TRBJ2-2; 9 bases fit TRBD1. J was trimmed by 0 bases and V by 1 base; bases with no gene match: 3. In germline, CDR1 is LGHNA, CDR2 YSLEER. This CDR3 is 17 amino acids long.

The CDR3 sequence: CASSDHSGNTIYF. The CDR3 nucleotides are TGTGCCAGCAGTGATCACTCTGGAAACACCATATATTTT. This chain joins TRBV25-1 and TRBJ1-3; no clear D. The germline V and J ends were trimmed by 3 bases and 0 bases, with 3 bases remaining between them. From germline, CDR1 is MGHDK and CDR2 SYGVNS. CDR3 length: 13 amino acids.

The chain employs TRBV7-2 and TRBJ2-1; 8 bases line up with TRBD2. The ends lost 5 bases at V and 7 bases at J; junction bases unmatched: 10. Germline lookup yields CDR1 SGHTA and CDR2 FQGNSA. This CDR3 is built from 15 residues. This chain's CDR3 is CASSPRTSNSNEQFF. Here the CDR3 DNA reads TGTGCCAGCAGCCCAAGGACTAGCAATTCTAATGAGCAGTTCTTC.

As DNA, the CDR3 is TGTGCCAGCAGCCAACCACCGGACAGACTGAATGAAAAACTGTTTTTT. Residues: CASSQPPDRLNEKLFF. This chain links TRBV7-8 with TRBJ1-4; a weak D match, TRBD1 (6 bases). This CDR3 has 16 residues. The germline CDR1 and CDR2 sequences are SGHVS and FQNEAQ. With 5 bases removed from V and 5 bases from J, the gap between germline ends came to 18 bases.

The CDR3 reads CSARDIYEQFF. CDR3 bases: TGCAGTGCTAGAGACATTTATGAGCAGTTCTTC. The gene calls are TRBV20-1 and TRBJ2-1, with D hard to call. CDR3 size: 11 residues. Germline CDR1 DFQATT, CDR2 SNEGSKA (reference sequence). Trimming left V 0 bases short and J 8 bases short, with 5 bases between.

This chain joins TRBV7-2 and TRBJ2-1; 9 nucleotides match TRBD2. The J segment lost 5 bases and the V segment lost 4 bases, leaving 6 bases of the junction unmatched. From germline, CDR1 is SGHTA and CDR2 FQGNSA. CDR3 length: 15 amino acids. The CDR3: CASSSRASGNNEQFF. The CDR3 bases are TGTGCCAGCAGCTCTCGGGCTAGCGGGAACAATGAGCAGTTCTTC. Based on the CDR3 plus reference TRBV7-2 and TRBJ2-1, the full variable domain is GAGVSQSPSNKVTEKGKDVELRCDPISGHTALYWYRQSLGQGLEFLIYFQGNSAPDKSGLPSDRFSAERTGGSVSTLTIQRTQQEDSAVYLCASSSRASGNNEQFFGPGTRLTVL.

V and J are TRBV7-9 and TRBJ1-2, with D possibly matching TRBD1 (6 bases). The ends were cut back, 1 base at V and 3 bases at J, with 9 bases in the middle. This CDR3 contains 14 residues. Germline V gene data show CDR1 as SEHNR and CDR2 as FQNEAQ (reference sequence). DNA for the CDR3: TGTGCCAGCAGCTTAGTCCCAGGGGACTATGGCTACACCTTC. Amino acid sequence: CASSLVPGDYGYTF.

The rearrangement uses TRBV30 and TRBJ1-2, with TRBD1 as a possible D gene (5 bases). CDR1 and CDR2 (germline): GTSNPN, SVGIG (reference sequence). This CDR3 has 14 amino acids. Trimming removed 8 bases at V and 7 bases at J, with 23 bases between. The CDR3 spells CARDDGSPPLGYTF. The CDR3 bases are TGTGCCCGGGACGACGGATCCCCTCCTCTTGGCTACACCTTC. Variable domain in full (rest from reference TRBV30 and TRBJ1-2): SQTIHQWPATLVQPVGSPLSLECTVEGTSNPNLYWYRQAAGRGLQLLFYSVGIGQISSEVPQNLSASRPQDRQFILSSKKLLLSDSGFYLCARDDGSPPLGYTFGSGTRLTVV.

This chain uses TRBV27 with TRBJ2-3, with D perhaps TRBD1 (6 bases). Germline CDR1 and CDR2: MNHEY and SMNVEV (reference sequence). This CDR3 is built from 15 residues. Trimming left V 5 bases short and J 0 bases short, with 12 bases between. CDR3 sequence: CASSERTVSTDTQYF. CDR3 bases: TGTGCCAGCAGTGAAAGGACAGTGAGCACAGATACGCAGTATTTT.

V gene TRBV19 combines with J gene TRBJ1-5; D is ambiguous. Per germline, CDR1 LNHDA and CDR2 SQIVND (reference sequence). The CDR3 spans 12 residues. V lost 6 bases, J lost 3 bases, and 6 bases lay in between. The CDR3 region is CASRQVNQPQHF. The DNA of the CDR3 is TGTGCCAGTAGACAAGTCAATCAGCCCCAGCATTTT.